This T cell receptor beta chain emerged from a study of T cell responses to AZD1222 COVID-19 vaccine. Libraries were prepared by immunoSEQ multiplex PCR; TCRdb keeps only in-frame clonotypes and omits some of them. Here the sample spans approximately 74,000 clones, approximately 90% being singletons. Germline CDR1 is SQVTM and CDR2 is ANQGSEA. The CDR3 contains 14 residues. V gave up 8 bases and J gave up 11 bases, with 27 bases separating them. The sequenced sample was peripheral blood, obtained on day 0 of AZD1222 vaccination. This chain connects TRBV29-1 to TRBJ1-1; unclear D gene. The TCR originated in an adult in good health. Here the CDR3 DNA reads TGCAGCTGTGACTCTGGGCAGCCTGATCTGGAGGCTTTCTTT. Its translation: CSCDSGQPDLEAFF.